These T cell receptor beta chains were read from a single sample in a study of T cell repertoires in cytomegalovirus infection. A single record per CDR3 protein comes from TCRdb applying MiXCR to the reads. The table lists under 200,000 distinct CDR3 sequences, roughly 27% of them singletons. Specimen: PBMCs. Receptors were obtained from a human donor in good health (CMV status not recorded). Some clones in this sample may be carry-over from other donors' samples. The CDR3 runs from the conserved cysteine through the conserved F or W. A D gene is named only where the DNA matches it firmly. Rows give clone size only sometimes, using once, few, many, or a class for an expanded clone.

v_call	j_call	d_call	clone_size	cdr3_aa	cdr3_nt
TRBV12-3/TRBV12-4	TRBJ2-5	NA	few	CASSLAGTRTQYF	TGTGCCAGCAGTTTAGCAGGGACGAGGACCCAGTACTTC
TRBV5-5	TRBJ1-1	NA	NA	CASSFGLGRLNTEAFF	TGTGCCAGCAGCTTCGGACTGGGGAGATTGAACACTGAAGCTTTCTTT
TRBV5-1	TRBJ2-3	NA	NA	CASSLKGGTDTQYF	TGCGCCAGCAGCTTGAAGGGAGGCACAGATACGCAGTATTTT
TRBV20-1	TRBJ2-1	TRBD2	few	CSARKAGGSNEQFF	TGCAGTGCTAGAAAAGCGGGGGGCAGCAATGAGCAGTTCTTC
TRBV11-2	TRBJ1-6	NA	few	CASSALGNSPLHF	TGTGCCAGCAGCGCTTTGGGGAATTCACCCCTCCACTTT
TRBV5-8	TRBJ2-1	TRBD2	NA	CASSPERGGLNEQFF	TGTGCCAGCAGCCCAGAGCGGGGGGGCCTAAATGAGCAGTTCTTC
TRBV5-6	TRBJ2-2	NA	few	CASSLVPMGTGELFF	TGTGCCAGCAGCTTGGTCCCTATGGGCACCGGGGAGCTGTTTTTT
TRBV19	TRBJ2-1	TRBD2	NA	CASSRTSGGAVEQFF	TGTGCCAGTAGCCGGACTAGCGGGGGGGCAGTCGAGCAGTTCTTC
TRBV10-2	TRBJ2-3	TRBD2	few	CASGVLAGTLTHADTQYF	TGCGCCAGCGGAGTACTAGCGGGGACCCTGACACACGCAGATACGCAGTATTTT
TRBV10-3	TRBJ2-7	TRBD1	few	CASSGTDYEQYF	TGTGCCAGCTCCGGGACAGACTACGAGCAGTACTTC
TRBV10-2	TRBJ1-2	NA	few	CASRSGSYGYTF	TGCGCCAGCAGGTCGGGTTCATATGGCTACACCTTC
TRBV5-1	TRBJ1-2	NA	NA	CASSLAHRGGTDGYTF	TGCGCCAGCAGCTTGGCCCATAGAGGGGGTACGGATGGCTACACCTTC
TRBV20-1	TRBJ2-1	NA	few	CSAGLPNNEQFF	TGCAGTGCTGGACTGCCCAACAATGAGCAGTTCTTC
TRBV29-1	TRBJ2-5	TRBD1	NA	CSVEVGGQGPSF	TGCAGCGTTGAAGTAGGGGGACAGGGACCCTCCTTC
TRBV12-3/TRBV12-4	TRBJ1-1	NA	NA	CASSFITNTEAFF	TGTGCCAGCAGTTTTATAACGAACACTGAAGCTTTCTTT
TRBV7-8	TRBJ2-1	TRBD2	NA	CASSRGLAGGRIDNEQFF	TGTGCCAGCAGCCGGGGACTAGCGGGGGGAAGAATAGACAATGAGCAGTTCTTC
TRBV7-9	TRBJ2-7	NA	many	CASSPDSSYEQYF	TGTGCCAGCAGCCCTGACAGCTCCTACGAGCAGTACTTC
TRBV2	TRBJ1-1	NA	few	CASLLARGVGEAFF	TGTGCCAGCCTCCTCGCGAGGGGGGTAGGTGAAGCTTTCTTT
TRBV2	TRBJ1-1	TRBD1	NA	CASTGQGVWSNEAFF	TGTGCCAGCACGGGACAGGGTGTTTGGTCGAATGAAGCTTTCTTT
TRBV6-2/TRBV6-3	TRBJ1-1	TRBD1	few	CASSYWQGVRFTEAFF	TGTGCCAGCAGTTACTGGCAGGGGGTGAGGTTCACTGAAGCTTTCTTT
TRBV25-1	TRBJ1-2	NA	few	CASSEGQGLRQNGYTF	TGTGCCAGCAGTGAGGGCCAGGGATTGAGGCAGAATGGCTACACCTTC
TRBV19	TRBJ1-2	NA	NA	CASSIGAGYGYTF	TGTGCCAGTAGTATTGGGGCTGGCTATGGCTACACCTTC
TRBV7-9	TRBJ2-7	TRBD1	NA	CASSSLQGIYEQYF	TGTGCCAGCAGCTCTCTACAGGGGATCTACGAGCAGTACTTC
TRBV7-3	TRBJ2-1	TRBD1	NA	CASSADRGGYNEQFF	TGTGCCAGCAGCGCGGACAGGGGGGGATACAATGAGCAGTTCTTC
TRBV7-6	TRBJ2-1	TRBD1	NA	CASSPTGVAYNEQFF	TGTGCCAGCAGCCCGACAGGGGTTGCCTACAATGAGCAGTTCTTC
TRBV29-1	TRBJ1-4	NA	NA	CSVGITTAPNEKLFF	TGCAGCGTCGGGATTACGACAGCACCTAATGAAAAACTGTTTTTT
TRBV7-3	TRBJ2-5	TRBD1	NA	CASSLQPGGETQYF	TGTGCCAGCAGCTTACAGCCAGGGGGAGAGACCCAGTACTTC
TRBV6-6	TRBJ2-7	TRBD2	NA	CASSYSRRLAGGEQYF	TGTGCCAGCAGTTACTCGAGAAGACTAGCGGGGGGGGAGCAGTACTTC
TRBV7-2	TRBJ2-5	TRBD2	NA	CASSSGGVQETQYF	TGTGCCAGCAGCTCGGGGGGAGTCCAAGAGACCCAGTACTTC
TRBV7-2	TRBJ2-5	TRBD2	many	CASSLAGLAGDLKGVETQYF	TGTGCCAGCAGCTTAGCGGGACTAGCGGGGGACTTAAAGGGAGTGGAGACCCAGTACTTC
TRBV7-3	TRBJ1-1	TRBD1	few	CASSLTHRGSEAFF	TGTGCCAGCAGCTTAACCCACAGGGGATCTGAAGCTTTCTTT
TRBV7-2	TRBJ2-3	NA	many	CASSWQADTDTQYF	TGTGCCAGCAGCTGGCAGGCCGACACAGATACGCAGTATTTT
TRBV6-6	TRBJ2-7	NA	NA	CPSSSLHEQYF	TGTCCCAGCAGTTCTCTACACGAGCAGTACTTC